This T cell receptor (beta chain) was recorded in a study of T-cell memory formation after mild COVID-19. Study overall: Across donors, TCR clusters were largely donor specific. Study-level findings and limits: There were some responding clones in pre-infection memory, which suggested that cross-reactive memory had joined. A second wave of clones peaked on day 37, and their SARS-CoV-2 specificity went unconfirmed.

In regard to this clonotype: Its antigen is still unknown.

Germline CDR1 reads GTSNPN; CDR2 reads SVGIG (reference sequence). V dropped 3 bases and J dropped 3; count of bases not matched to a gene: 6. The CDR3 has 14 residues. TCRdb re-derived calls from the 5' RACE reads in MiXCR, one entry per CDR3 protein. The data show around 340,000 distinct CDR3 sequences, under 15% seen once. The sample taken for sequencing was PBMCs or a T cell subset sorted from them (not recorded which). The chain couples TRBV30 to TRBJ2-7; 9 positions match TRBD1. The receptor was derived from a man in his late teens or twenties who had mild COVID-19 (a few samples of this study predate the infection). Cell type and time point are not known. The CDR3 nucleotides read TGTGCCTGGAGCCCAGGGACAGGGAGCTACGAGCAGTACTTC. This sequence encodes CAWSPGTGSYEQYF.